This T cell receptor (beta chain) was captured by sequencing in a study of cytotoxic CD8 clonotypes in ibrutinib-treated CLL. The CDR3 is made up of 15 amino acids. Germline CDR1 is MNHEY and CDR2 is SVGAGI. V was shortened by 5 bases and J by 1 base, with 13 bases between the two germline ends. Depth targeted 1 in 200,000 to 1 in 1 million T cells, averaging about 9.2x coverage per clonotype. Sequencing was performed with immunoSEQ multiplex PCR; in TCRdb, only in-frame clones are kept and a portion is missing. The sample contains about 50,000 clones, around 52% of which appear only once. The chain combines TRBV6-5 with TRBJ2-3; the D gene is possibly TRBD2 (5 bases). The source is a human donor with chronic lymphocytic leukemia. The sequencing used PBMCs, collected after 24 months of ibrutinib treatment. DNA of the CDR3: TGTGCCAGCAGTGGACTCGGCGGACGCACAGATACGCAGTATTTT. Its translation is CASSGLGGRTDTQYF.